These 23 T cell receptor beta chains share one sample of origin, sequenced in a study of OX40 agonist ivuxolimab in advanced cancers. The method was the immunoSEQ multiplex PCR assay. TCRdb re-hosts the immuneACCESS table, in-frame sequences only. Its copies lack some clones; in the studies checked, an unresolved V gene accounts for under half of them, and the cause for the rest is not known. This sample lists fewer than 45,000 clones; 60% to 85% were detected once. Clones ranked in the top ten supply less than 30% of the sample. The source material was CD4+ or CD8+ T cells sorted from blood, sampled in a trial of the OX40 agonist ivuxolimab. These receptors all come from an adult with an advanced solid tumor such as melanoma, head and neck, liver or kidney cancer.

The chain joins TRBV19 to TRBJ2-5; 14 bases agree with TRBD2. This CDR3 spans 18 amino acids. The V gene's germline CDR1 is LNHDA and CDR2 SQIVND (reference sequence). V lost 5 bases and J lost 2; bases outside the gene matches: 10. The CDR3 region has the DNA TGTGCCAGTAGTTCGGGGACTAGCGGGGGAACTAAACAAGAGACCCAGTACTTC. As protein: CASSSGTSGGTKQETQYF.

This clone was recorded a few times. The V and J genes are TRBV7-2 and TRBJ2-4, with 9 bases lining up with TRBD1. Trimming at V came to 5 bases and at J to 1 base, leaving 12 bases not matched to a gene. The length of the CDR3 is 18 residues. Germline CDR1 is SGHTA and CDR2 is FQGNSA. This chain's CDR3 is CASSPGSRTGVAKNIQYF. CDR3 in DNA: TGTGCCAGCAGCCCAGGATCAAGGACAGGGGTGGCCAAAAACATTCAGTACTTC.

The chain carries TRBV7-9 and TRBJ2-1, with a weak D call TRBD1 (6 bases). From germline, CDR1 is SEHNR and CDR2 FQNEAQ (reference sequence). There are 14 residues in the CDR3. The ends were cut back, 5 bases at V and 1 base at J, with 9 bases in the middle. This chain's CDR3 is CASSRGGSYNEQFF. The CDR3 bases are TGTGCCAGCAGCCGAGGGGGATCCTACAATGAGCAGTTCTTC.

The chain is built from TRBV6-5 and TRBJ2-7, with D maybe TRBD2 (6 bases). V gave up 6 bases and J gave up 7 bases, with 22 bases separating them. Germline V gives CDR1 MNHEY, CDR2 SVGAGI. The CDR3 has 15 amino acids. CDR3 residues: CASSQTGRPGGEQYV. In DNA form, the CDR3 reads TGTGCCAGCAGCCAAACGGGACGTCCCGGGGGAGAGCAGTACGTC.

This clone came up a few times. The chain couples TRBV5-1 to TRBJ1-4, with TRBD1 as a possible D gene (6 bases). This CDR3 has 17 amino acids. Germline assignment: CDR1 SGHRS and CDR2 YFSETQ. Between the trimmed V and J ends, which lost 0 bases and 3 bases, there was a span of 15 bases. The chain's CDR3 is CASSLVQGRRANEKLFF. Written as DNA, the CDR3 is TGCGCCAGCAGCTTGGTTCAGGGGCGGAGAGCTAATGAAAAACTGTTTTTT.

The chain uses TRBV4-2 and TRBJ2-2, with D tentatively TRBD1 or TRBD2 (5 bases each). The CDR3 consists of 15 residues. Germline V gene lookup returns CDR1 LGHNA and CDR2 YNFKEQ. Trimming removed 3 bases at V and 4 bases at J, with 12 bases between. The chain's CDR3 is CASSQGNGATGELFF. The CDR3 region has the DNA TGTGCCAGCAGCCAGGGGAACGGGGCCACCGGGGAGCTGTTTTTT.

The gene calls are TRBV6-1 and TRBJ1-5; tentative D call: TRBD1 (6 bases). Trimming took off 1 base at V and 2 bases at J, with 18 bases between the two ends. Germline loops: CDR1 MNHNS, CDR2 SASEGT. The CDR3 has 18 amino acids. The CDR3 here is CASSEDRTAVYRNQPQHF. The CDR3 DNA reads as TGTGCCAGCAGTGAAGATCGGACAGCGGTATATCGCAATCAGCCCCAGCATTTT.

The sample holds a few counts of this clone. The V gene is TRBV5-1, the J gene TRBJ2-1; 10 bases fit TRBD1. Germline assignment: CDR1 SGHRS and CDR2 YFSETQ. The CDR3 length is 15 residues. J gave up 6 bases and V 4 bases, and 7 bases lay outside the gene matches. The CDR3 nucleotides are TGCGCCAGCAGCCCTCGGGACAGGGGACGCAATGAGCAGTTCTTC. This sequence encodes CASSPRDRGRNEQFF.

A single count supports this clone. The gene calls are TRBV7-2 and TRBJ2-2, with 12 bases that match TRBD1. The CDR3 runs 19 residues. CDR1 SGHTA and CDR2 FQGNSA come from the germline V gene. V gave up 1 base and J gave up 6 bases; unmatched junction bases: 12. CDR3 in DNA: TGTGCCAGCAGCTTAGTCTCGGGAGGGACAGGGGGCCGCGCCGGGGAGCTGTTTTTT. It yields the protein CASSLVSGGTGGRAGELFF.

The CDR3 nucleotides are TGTGCCACCAGCAGAGGCTGGGGGACAGGGAGGTCAGATGGCTACACCTTC. It codes for CATSRGWGTGRSDGYTF. The chain employs TRBV15 and TRBJ1-2; 9 bases align to TRBD1. Germline V gives CDR1 LNHNV, CDR2 YYDKDF (reference sequence). With 1 base clipped from V and 6 bases from J, the junction kept 12 bases outside the gene matches. The length of the CDR3 is 17 residues.

The rearrangement links TRBV5-6 to TRBJ1-2, with D maybe TRBD1 (6 bases). V lost 4 bases to trimming and J lost 4 bases, with 17 bases between them. Germline V gene lookup returns CDR1 SGHDT and CDR2 YYEEEE. This CDR3 spans 15 amino acids. The CDR3 nucleotides read TGTGCCAGCAGCCCAGGCCCCGGGACAAGCTATGGCTACACCTTC. Translated: CASSPGPGTSYGYTF. Full variable domain (outside the CDR3, taken from reference TRBV5-6 and TRBJ1-2): DAGVTQSPTHLIKTRGQQVTLRCSPKSGHDTVSWYQQALGQGPQFIFQYYEEEERQRGNFPDRFSGHQFPNYSSELNVNALLLGDSALYLCASSPGPGTSYGYTFGSGTRLTVV.

The rearrangement uses TRBV14 and TRBJ1-1; a weak D match, TRBD1 (5 bases). CDR1 and CDR2 from the germline V gene are SGHDN and FVKESK. CDR3 length: 15 amino acids. V shed 3 bases and J shed 1 base, with 12 bases lying between them. The CDR3 reads CASSQAGRGNTEAFF. The CDR3 DNA reads TGTGCCAGCAGCCAGGCGGGAAGGGGGAACACTGAAGCTTTCTTT.

The count of this clone is one. The chain combines TRBV13 with TRBJ2-5; 9 bases agree with TRBD1. The CDR3 runs 15 residues. Trimming cost V 5 bases and J 4 bases; bases outside gene matches: 8. Looked up from germline, CDR1 is PRHDT and CDR2 is FYEKMQ (reference sequence). The CDR3 sequence: CASSRWTGARETQYF. Here the CDR3 DNA reads TGTGCCAGCAGCCGCTGGACAGGGGCTCGAGAGACCCAGTACTTC.

The J gene is TRBJ2-2, the V gene TRBV11-2; the D gene is possibly TRBD1 (5 bases). Germline values: CDR1 SGHAT, CDR2 FQNNGV. Trimming took off 4 bases at V and 6 bases at J, with 6 bases between the two ends. The CDR3 covers 12 residues. CDR3 sequence: CASSWGPGELFF. DNA for the CDR3: TGTGCCAGCAGCTGGGGCCCCGGGGAGCTGTTTTTT.

The V and J genes are TRBV6-6 and TRBJ1-2, with D possibly being TRBD1 (5 bases). The germline V gene has CDR1 MNHNY and CDR2 SVGAGI (reference sequence). This CDR3 has 13 amino acids. The germline V and J ends were trimmed by 2 bases and 8 bases, with 12 bases remaining between them. CDR3 nucleotides: TGTGCCAGCAGTTACAAAGGGGTAGAAGGCTACACCTTC. Its protein is CASSYKGVEGYTF.

The rearrangement joins TRBV6-5 to TRBJ1-1, with D perhaps matching TRBD1 (6 bases). The CDR3 is 13 residues long. With 11 bases removed from V and 0 bases from J, the gap between germline ends came to 13 bases. Germline-derived CDR1 and CDR2 are MNHEY and SVGAGI. CDR3 coding DNA: TGTGCCTCCACAGGGTCCGTGAACACTGAAGCTTTCTTT. Encoded protein: CASTGSVNTEAFF.

The rearrangement links TRBV7-2 to TRBJ1-2; D is perhaps TRBD1 (5 bases). The CDR3 sequence is 12 residues long. V was shortened by 8 bases and J by 4 bases, with 11 bases between the two germline ends. From germline, CDR1 is SGHTA and CDR2 FQGNSA. CDR3 bases: TGTGCCAGCGATCCAGGGCTCTATGGCTACACCTTC. Translated: CASDPGLYGYTF.

V gene TRBV4-2 combines with J gene TRBJ2-1; 9 bases map to TRBD2. The CDR3 runs to 16 residues. The germline CDR1 and CDR2 sequences are LGHNA and YNFKEQ. The V segment lost 0 bases and the J segment 4 bases; nucleotides outside the gene matches: 4. CDR3 protein: CASSQEGTSTYNEQFF. CDR3 bases: TGTGCCAGCAGCCAAGAAGGGACTAGCACGTACAATGAGCAGTTCTTC.

The rearrangement uses TRBV6-1 and TRBJ1-5; 10 bases match TRBD1. The CDR3 has 16 residues. Germline V gene data show CDR1 as MNHNS and CDR2 as SASEGT. The V gene end was trimmed by 0 bases and the J gene end by 7 bases; junction bases not matched to a gene: 6. Here the CDR3 reads CASSEAGTGAGQPQHF. The CDR3 bases are TGTGCCAGCAGTGAAGCGGGGACAGGGGCTGGACAGCCCCAGCATTTT.

The chain's CDR3 is CASSSGQGLGQPQHF. The CDR3 DNA sequence: TGTGCCAGCAGCTCGGGACAGGGGCTGGGTCAGCCCCAGCATTTT. V usage is TRBV5-4 and J usage is TRBJ1-5; 10 bases line up with TRBD1. After removal of 3 bases from V and 6 bases from J, the junction contained 6 bases not matched to a gene. This CDR3 has 15 amino acids. The germline V gene encodes CDR1 SGHNT and CDR2 YYREEE (reference sequence).

This clone has just a few counts. This rearrangement joins TRBV18 to TRBJ1-2; 8 bases agree with TRBD1. Per germline, CDR1 KGHSH and CDR2 LQKENI. The CDR3 loop spans 13 amino acids. Unmatched junction bases numbered 5, after V lost 3 bases and J lost 8 bases. The CDR3 loop is CASSPGTGRGYTF. The CDR3 region has the DNA TGTGCCAGCTCACCGGGGACAGGAAGGGGCTACACCTTC.

This clone showed up just once. The rearrangement uses TRBV28 and TRBJ2-3; 8 bases agree with TRBD2. The germline CDR1 and CDR2 sequences are MDHEN and SYDVKM. Trimming took 2 bases from V and 0 from J; bases not matched to a gene: 4. The CDR3 loop spans 16 amino acids. In nucleotides, the CDR3 is TGTGCCAGCAGTTTACGGGGGGGGTCTAGCACAGATACGCAGTATTTT. It translates to CASSLRGGSSTDTQYF.

This chain uses TRBV27 with TRBJ2-7; D may be TRBD2 (5 bases). The V gene lost 5 bases and the J gene lost 0 bases, with 14 bases spanning the gap. The CDR3 has 15 residues. Germline V gene data show CDR1 as MNHEY and CDR2 as SMNVEV (reference sequence). CDR3 sequence (DNA): TGTGCCAGCAGTCCCCGCGGGTCCCTCTCCTACGAGCAGTACTTC. Protein product: CASSPRGSLSYEQYF.